This TCR beta chain was observed in a study of post-analysis software for immune sequencing data. Across the whole study: The study covered relapsing-remitting, secondary progressive and progressive-relapsing courses of multiple sclerosis.

Whole-study findings and limits: Significantly lower normalized Chao1 diversity was seen in multiple sclerosis patients than in controls. Four to six TRBV segments were significantly more frequent in patients than in controls. TRBV5-6, TRBV5-1 and TRBV20-1 were among these segments. F measure clustering grouped samples strongly by preparation batch.

Carried by the TCR beta cDNA libraries were unique molecular identifiers. T cells numbering roughly 0.9 to 10 million yielded cDNA molecules that totaled around 500,000. TCRdb ran MiXCR on the PCR reads and lists one entry per CDR3 protein. This sample has roughly 540,000 distinct CDR3 sequences; under 40% occur once, and the top ten carry 4.5% to 7.5%. This clonotype was counted only a few times. Its cognate antigen is unknown. This CDR3 has 18 residues. With 3 bases removed from V and 0 bases from J, the gap between germline ends came to 18 bases. Germline-derived CDR1 and CDR2 are MGHRA and YSYEKL. This clonotype originated in a girl aged 2-17 years with multiple sclerosis. The sample was blood. This chain joins TRBV4-1 and TRBJ1-5; D gene uncertain. As DNA, the CDR3 is TGCGCCAGCAGCCAGGTGCAGGCCACCCCCGGTAGCAATCAGCCCCAGCATTTT. Translated: CASSQVQATPGSNQPQHF.